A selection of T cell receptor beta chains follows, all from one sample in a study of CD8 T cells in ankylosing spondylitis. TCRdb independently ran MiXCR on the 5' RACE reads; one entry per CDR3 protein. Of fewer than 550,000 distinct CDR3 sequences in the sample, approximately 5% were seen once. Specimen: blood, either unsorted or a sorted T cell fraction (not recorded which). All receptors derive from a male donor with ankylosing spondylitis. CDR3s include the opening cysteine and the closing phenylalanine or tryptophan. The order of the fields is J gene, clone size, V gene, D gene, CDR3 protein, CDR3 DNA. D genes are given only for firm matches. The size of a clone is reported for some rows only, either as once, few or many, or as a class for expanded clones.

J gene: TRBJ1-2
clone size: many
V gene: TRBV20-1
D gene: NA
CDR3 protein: CSARDLGRGNYGYTF
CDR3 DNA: TGCAGTGCTAGAGATCTGGGGCGGGGTAACTATGGCTACACCTTC

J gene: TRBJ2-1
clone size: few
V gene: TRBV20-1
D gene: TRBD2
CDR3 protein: CSASGRLAAYNEQFF
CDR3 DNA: TGCAGTGCTAGCGGGAGACTAGCGGCCTACAATGAGCAGTTCTTC

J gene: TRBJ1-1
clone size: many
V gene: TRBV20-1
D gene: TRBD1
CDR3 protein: CSARGTGDAFF
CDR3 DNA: TGCAGTGCTAGGGGGACAGGTGATGCTTTCTTT

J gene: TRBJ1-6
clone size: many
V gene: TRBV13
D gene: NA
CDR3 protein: CASSLGGRAHNSPLHF
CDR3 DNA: TGTGCCAGCAGCTTAGGGGGGCGAGCCCATAATTCACCCCTCCACTTT

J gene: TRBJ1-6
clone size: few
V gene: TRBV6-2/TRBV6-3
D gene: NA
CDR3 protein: CASSSEGPPSPLHF
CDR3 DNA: TGTGCCAGCAGTTCAGAGGGACCTCCTTCACCCCTCCACTTT

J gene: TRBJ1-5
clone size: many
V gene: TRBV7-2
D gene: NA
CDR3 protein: CASSQRGTSNQPQHF
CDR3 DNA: TGTGCCAGCAGCCAGAGAGGGACAAGCAATCAGCCCCAGCATTTT

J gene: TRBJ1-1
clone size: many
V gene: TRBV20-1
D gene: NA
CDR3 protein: CSARSGSGKMNTEAFF
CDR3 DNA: TGCAGTGCTAGAAGTGGTTCGGGTAAGATGAACACTGAAGCTTTCTTT

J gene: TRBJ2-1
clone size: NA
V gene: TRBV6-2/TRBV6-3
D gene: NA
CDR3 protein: CASSPSYPSSYNEKFF
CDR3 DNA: TGTGCCAGCAGTCCAAGCTACCCAAGCTCCTACAATGAGAAGTTCTTC

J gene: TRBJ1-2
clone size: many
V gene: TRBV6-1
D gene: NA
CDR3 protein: CASSRRWGRGYGYTF
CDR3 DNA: TGTGCCAGCAGTCGTCGATGGGGTAGGGGCTATGGCTACACCTTC

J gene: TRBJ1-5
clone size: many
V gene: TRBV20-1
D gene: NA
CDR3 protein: CSAFGTHSNQPQHF
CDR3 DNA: TGCAGTGCTTTCGGGACACATAGCAATCAGCCCCAGCATTTT

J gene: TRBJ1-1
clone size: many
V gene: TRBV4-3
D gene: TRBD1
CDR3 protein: CASSQDQDRLVGAFF
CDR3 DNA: TGCGCCAGCAGCCAGGACCAGGACAGGCTGGTGGGAGCTTTCTTT

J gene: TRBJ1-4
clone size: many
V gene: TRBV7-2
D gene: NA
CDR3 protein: CASSRWVNEKLFF
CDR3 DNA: TGTGCCAGCAGCCGATGGGTCAATGAAAAACTGTTTTTT

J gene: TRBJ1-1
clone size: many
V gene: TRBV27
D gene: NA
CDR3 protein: CASSPSRGAPGNTEAFF
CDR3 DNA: TGTGCCAGCAGTCCCAGCCGGGGGGCTCCCGGGAACACTGAAGCTTTCTTT

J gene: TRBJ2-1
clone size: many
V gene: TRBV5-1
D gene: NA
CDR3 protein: CASIRDFSYNEQFF
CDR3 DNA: TGCGCCAGCATCAGGGACTTCTCCTACAATGAGCAGTTCTTC

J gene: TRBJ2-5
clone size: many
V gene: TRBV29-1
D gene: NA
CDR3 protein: CSGTGTGKTQYF
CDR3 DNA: TGCAGCGGCACCGGGACCGGCAAGACCCAGTACTTC

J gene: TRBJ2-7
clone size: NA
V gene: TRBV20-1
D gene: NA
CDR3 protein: CSATGVAAFSYEQYF
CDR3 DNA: TGCAGTGCTACAGGAGTGGCGGCGTTCTCCTACGAGCAGTACTTC

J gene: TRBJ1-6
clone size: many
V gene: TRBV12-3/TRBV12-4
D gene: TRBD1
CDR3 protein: CASSKRTGIYSPLHF
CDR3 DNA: TGTGCCAGCAGCAAAAGGACAGGGATTTATTCACCCCTCCACTTT

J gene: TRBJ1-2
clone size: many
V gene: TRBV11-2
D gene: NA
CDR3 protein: CASSLLKREDGGWNYGYTF
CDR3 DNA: TGTGCCAGCAGCTTATTAAAACGCGAGGACGGGGGATGGAACTATGGCTACACCTTC

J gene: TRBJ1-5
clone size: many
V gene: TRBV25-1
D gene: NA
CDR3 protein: CASTSGQGRPQHF
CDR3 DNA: TGTGCCAGCACATCAGGGCAGGGGAGACCCCAGCATTTT

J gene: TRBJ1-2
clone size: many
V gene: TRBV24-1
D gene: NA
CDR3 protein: CATSEYRLSGYTF
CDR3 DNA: TGTGCCACCAGTGAATACAGGCTCTCTGGCTACACCTTC

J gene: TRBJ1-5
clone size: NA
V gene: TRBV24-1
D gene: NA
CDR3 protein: CATSAQPALGGNQPQHF
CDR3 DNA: TGTGCCACCAGTGCTCAGCCCGCCTTGGGAGGCAATCAGCCCCAGCATTTT

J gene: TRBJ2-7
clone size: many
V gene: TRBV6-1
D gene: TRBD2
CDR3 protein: CASSRSGRDGTYEQYF
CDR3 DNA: TGTGCCAGCAGTCGTAGCGGGAGGGATGGGACCTACGAGCAGTACTTC

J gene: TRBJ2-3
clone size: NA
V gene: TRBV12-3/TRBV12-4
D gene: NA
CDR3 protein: CASSPRGSSSTDTQYF
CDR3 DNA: TGTGCCAGCAGTCCCCGGGGGAGCTCCAGCACAGATACGCAGTATTTT

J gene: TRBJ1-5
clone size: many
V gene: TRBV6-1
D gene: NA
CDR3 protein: CASRQGIGQPQHF
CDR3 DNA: TGTGCCAGCAGGCAGGGGATAGGGCAGCCCCAGCATTTT

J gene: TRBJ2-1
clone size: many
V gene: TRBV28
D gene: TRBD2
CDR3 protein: CASSLRLAGDDNEQFF
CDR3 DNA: TGTGCCAGCAGTCTGAGACTAGCGGGGGACGACAATGAGCAGTTCTTC

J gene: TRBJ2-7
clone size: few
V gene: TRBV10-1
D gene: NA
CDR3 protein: CASSVRGGYEQYF
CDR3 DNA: TGCGCCAGCAGTGTCCGAGGGGGCTACGAGCAGTACTTC

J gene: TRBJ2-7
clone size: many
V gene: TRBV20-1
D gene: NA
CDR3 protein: CSAREQDRFSYEQYF
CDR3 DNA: TGCAGTGCTAGAGAGCAGGATAGATTCTCCTACGAGCAGTACTTC

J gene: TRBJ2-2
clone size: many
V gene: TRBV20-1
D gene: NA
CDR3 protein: CSASDPGNEPGELFF
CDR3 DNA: TGCAGTGCTAGTGATCCAGGGAACGAACCCGGGGAGCTGTTTTTT

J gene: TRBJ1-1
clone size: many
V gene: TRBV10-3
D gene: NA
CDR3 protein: CAINRGTEAFF
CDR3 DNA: TGTGCCATCAATAGAGGGACTGAAGCTTTCTTT

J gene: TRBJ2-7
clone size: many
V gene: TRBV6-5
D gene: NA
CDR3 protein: CASSLGGSLTYEQYF
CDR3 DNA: TGTGCCAGCAGTTTAGGTGGGAGTTTGACCTACGAGCAGTACTTC

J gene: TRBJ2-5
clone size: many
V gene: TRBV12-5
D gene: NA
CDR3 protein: CASGLVIGAEKETQYF
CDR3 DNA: TGTGCTAGTGGTTTGGTAATCGGGGCGGAAAAAGAGACCCAGTACTTC

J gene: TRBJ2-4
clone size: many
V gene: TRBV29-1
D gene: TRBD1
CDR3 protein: CSVGSTGVTKNIQYF
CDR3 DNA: TGCAGCGTTGGCTCAACAGGGGTGACCAAAAACATTCAGTACTTC

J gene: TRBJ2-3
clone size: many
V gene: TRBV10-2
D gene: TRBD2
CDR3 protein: CAIQTSGRARGTDTQYF
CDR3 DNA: TGCGCCATCCAGACTAGCGGGAGGGCCCGGGGCACAGATACGCAGTATTTT

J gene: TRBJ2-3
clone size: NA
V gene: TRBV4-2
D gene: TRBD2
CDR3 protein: CASSPWIAGGTDTQYF
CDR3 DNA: TGTGCCAGCAGTCCTTGGATAGCGGGAGGGACAGATACGCAGTATTTT

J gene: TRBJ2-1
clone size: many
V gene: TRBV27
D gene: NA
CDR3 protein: CASSTEYNEQFF
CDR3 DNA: TGTGCCAGTAGCACAGAATACAATGAGCAGTTCTTC

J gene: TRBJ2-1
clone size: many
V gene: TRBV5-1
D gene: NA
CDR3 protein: CASSLGGGLGGEQFF
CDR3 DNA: TGCGCCAGCAGCTTGGGGGGTGGTTTGGGAGGCGAGCAGTTCTTC

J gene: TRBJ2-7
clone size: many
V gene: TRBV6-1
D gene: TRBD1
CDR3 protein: CASSVRGTGFTEQYF
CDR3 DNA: TGTGCCAGCAGTGTTCGGGGGACAGGGTTCACCGAGCAGTACTTC

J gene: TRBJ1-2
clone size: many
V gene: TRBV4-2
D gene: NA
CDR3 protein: CASSQDLRRGGYTF
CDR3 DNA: TGTGCCAGCAGCCAAGATTTGAGGCGAGGAGGCTACACCTTC

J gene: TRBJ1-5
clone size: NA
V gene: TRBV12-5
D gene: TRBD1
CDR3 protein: CASGVGQGINQPQHF
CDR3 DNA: TGTGCTAGTGGTGTGGGACAGGGGATCAATCAGCCCCAGCATTTT

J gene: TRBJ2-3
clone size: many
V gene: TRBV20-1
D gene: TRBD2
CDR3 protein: CGRRGVLSTDTQYF
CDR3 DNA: TGCGGCCGGCGGGGGGTCCTTAGCACAGATACGCAGTATTTT

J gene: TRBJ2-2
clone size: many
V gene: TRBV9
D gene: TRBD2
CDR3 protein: CASNSAGGAGELFF
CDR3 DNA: TGTGCCAGCAACTCGGCGGGAGGGGCCGGGGAGCTGTTTTTT

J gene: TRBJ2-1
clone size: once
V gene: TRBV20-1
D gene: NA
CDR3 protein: CSAGRGTAYNEQFF
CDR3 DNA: TGCAGTGCTGGCCGGGGGACAGCCTACAATGAGCAGTTCTTC

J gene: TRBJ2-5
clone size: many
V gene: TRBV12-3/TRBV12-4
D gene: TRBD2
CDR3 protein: CASSLASWGLAMGKETQYF
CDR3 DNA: TGTGCCAGCAGTTTAGCCTCTTGGGGACTAGCTATGGGTAAAGAGACCCAGTACTTC

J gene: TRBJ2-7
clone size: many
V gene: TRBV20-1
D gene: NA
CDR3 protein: CSARGLARGSYEQYF
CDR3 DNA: TGCAGTGCTAGAGGCCTGGCCAGGGGATCCTACGAGCAGTACTTC

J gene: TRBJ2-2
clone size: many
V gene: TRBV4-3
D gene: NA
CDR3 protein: CASSPFVGYTGELFF
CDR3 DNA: TGCGCCAGCAGCCCGTTTGTAGGTTACACCGGGGAGCTGTTTTTT

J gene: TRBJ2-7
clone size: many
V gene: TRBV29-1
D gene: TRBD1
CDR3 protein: CSASTGGYEQYF
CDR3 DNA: TGCAGCGCCTCGACAGGGGGCTACGAGCAGTACTTC

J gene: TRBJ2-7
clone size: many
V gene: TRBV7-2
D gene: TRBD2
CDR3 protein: CASTSSGALPLEQYF
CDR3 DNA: TGTGCCAGCACCTCTAGCGGAGCGCTACCGCTCGAGCAGTACTTC

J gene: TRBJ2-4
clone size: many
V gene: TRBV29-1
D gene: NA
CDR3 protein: CSVPLSLDKNIQYF
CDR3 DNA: TGCAGCGTTCCCCTCTCCCTCGACAAAAACATTCAGTACTTC

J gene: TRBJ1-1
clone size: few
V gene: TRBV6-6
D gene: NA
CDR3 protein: CAVRIGSEAFF
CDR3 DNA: TGTGCCGTACGTATAGGGAGCGAAGCTTTCTTT

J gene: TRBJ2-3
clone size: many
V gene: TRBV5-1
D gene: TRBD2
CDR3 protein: CASSSGLAGSTDTQYF
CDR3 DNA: TGCGCCAGCAGCTCGGGACTAGCGGGGAGCACAGATACGCAGTATTTT

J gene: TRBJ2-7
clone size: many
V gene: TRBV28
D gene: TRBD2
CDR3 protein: CASSLLGGGWHEQYF
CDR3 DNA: TGTGCCAGCAGTTTACTCGGGGGGGGGTGGCACGAGCAGTACTTC

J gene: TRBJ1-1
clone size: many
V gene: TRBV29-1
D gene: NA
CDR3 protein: CSSTANTEAFF
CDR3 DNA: TGCAGCTCAACAGCGAACACTGAAGCTTTCTTT

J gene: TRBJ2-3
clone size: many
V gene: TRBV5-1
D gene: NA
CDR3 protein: CASSLGATRGTDTQYF
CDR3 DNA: TGCGCCAGCAGCTTAGGGGCCACTAGGGGCACAGATACGCAGTATTTT

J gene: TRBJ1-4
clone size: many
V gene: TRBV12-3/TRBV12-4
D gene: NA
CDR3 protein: CASGSPGRGGTNEKLFF
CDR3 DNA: TGTGCCAGCGGATCCCCGGGCAGGGGCGGCACTAATGAAAAACTGTTTTTT

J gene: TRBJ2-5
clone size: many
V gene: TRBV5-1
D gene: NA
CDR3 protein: CASSLEGTQYF
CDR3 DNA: TGCGCCAGCAGCCTTGAGGGGACCCAGTACTTC

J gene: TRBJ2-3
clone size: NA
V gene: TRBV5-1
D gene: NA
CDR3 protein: CASSRGTYGTDTQYF
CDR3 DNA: TGCGCCAGCAGCCGGGGGACCTATGGCACAGATACGCAGTATTTT